These 26 T cell receptor beta chains came from one sample sequenced in a study of T cell repertoires in cytomegalovirus infection. The antigens for these receptors are not known. TCRdb re-called the reads with MiXCR, one entry per CDR3 protein. The table lists 70,000 or so distinct CDR3 sequences, roughly 28% of them singletons. Sequenced here: CD8+ T cells from cultured PBMCs, sampled from culture after CMV antigen stimulation. Receptor source: a human donor in good health (CMV status not recorded). Some clones in this sample may be carry-over from other donors' samples.

This clonotype was seen only a few times. V is TRBV4-3 and J is TRBJ2-1; D perhaps matches TRBD1 (5 bases). Trimming left V 0 bases short and J 7 bases short, with 13 bases between. CDR3 length: 15 residues. Germline lookup yields CDR1 LGHNA and CDR2 YSLEER. As DNA, the CDR3 is TGCGCCAGCAGCCAAGAAGGGGATGGGGTGAATGAGCAGTTCTTC. The encoded protein is CASSQEGDGVNEQFF.

This clonotype has at least ten counts. The chain has TRBV7-9 and TRBJ2-2; D perhaps matches TRBD2 (6 bases). The V end lost 5 bases, the J end lost 6 bases, and 16 bases lay between the germline ends. The CDR3 consists of 15 residues. Germline CDR1 SEHNR, CDR2 FQNEAQ (reference sequence). CDR3 residues: CASSPRAGNAGELFF. DNA for the CDR3: TGTGCCAGCAGCCCGCGGGCGGGAAATGCCGGGGAGCTGTTTTTT.

This rearrangement joins TRBV7-8 to TRBJ2-7; either TRBD1 or TRBD2 may fit D (5 bases each). The CDR3 is 13 residues long. Looked up from germline, CDR1 is SGHVS and CDR2 is FQNEAQ. Trimming took off 5 bases at V and 2 bases at J, with 10 bases between the two ends. Here the CDR3 DNA reads TGTGCCAGCAGCGCCGGGGCTACCTACGAGCAGTACTTC. It yields the protein CASSAGATYEQYF.

This clonotype was seen a handful of times. V gene TRBV7-9 combines with J gene TRBJ1-1; no clear D gene. This CDR3 has 13 amino acids. With 5 bases removed from V and 5 bases from J, the gap between germline ends came to 12 bases. The germline CDR1 and CDR2 sequences are SEHNR and FQNEAQ (reference sequence). The CDR3, as DNA: TGTGCCAGCAGCCCGACCGTAGGGACTGAAGCTTTCTTT. This sequence encodes CASSPTVGTEAFF.

DNA for the CDR3: TGTGCCATCAGTGTCGGGGGTGCCAAAAACATTCAGTACTTC. Its protein product is CAISVGGAKNIQYF. The rearrangement links TRBV10-3 to TRBJ2-4, with a tentative D call TRBD2 (6 bases). Per germline, CDR1 ENHRY and CDR2 SYGVKD. V was trimmed by 4 bases and J by 1 base, leaving 8 bases between them. CDR3 length: 14 amino acids.

V gene TRBV9 combines with J gene TRBJ2-1, with 9 positions matching TRBD2. Losses at the gene ends were 2 bases for V and 7 bases for J; bases not matched to a gene: 7. Germline CDR1 reads SGDLS; CDR2 reads YYNGEE. CDR3 size: 15 residues. CDR3 amino acids: CASSVTRLAANEQFF. CDR3 sequence (DNA): TGTGCCAGCAGCGTCACGCGACTAGCGGCAAATGAGCAGTTCTTC.

The rearrangement uses TRBV30 and TRBJ1-1; TRBD1 is a possible D gene (6 bases). The ends were cut back, 4 bases at V and 5 bases at J, with 11 bases in the middle. CDR3 length equals 12 residues. Germline V gene data show CDR1 as GTSNPN and CDR2 as SVGIG (reference sequence). CDR3 nucleotides: TGTGCCTGGAAAAACAGGGTTACTGAAGCTTTCTTT. Its protein is CAWKNRVTEAFF.

The chain couples TRBV27 to TRBJ1-1; D may be TRBD1 (5 bases). This CDR3 comprises 13 residues. Germline V gene sequence: CDR1 MNHEY, CDR2 SMNVEV (reference sequence). The germline V and J ends were trimmed by 5 bases and 4 bases, with 11 bases remaining between them. In DNA, the CDR3 is TGTGCCAGCAGTCCTGGGGGGACCACTGAAGCTTTCTTT. Its translation: CASSPGGTTEAFF.

The chain links TRBV7-9 to TRBJ2-1; D unresolved. Per germline, CDR1 SEHNR and CDR2 FQNEAQ (reference sequence). The germline V and J ends were trimmed by 8 bases and 0 bases, with 5 bases remaining between them. The CDR3 runs 12 residues. The CDR3 here is CASLNSYNEQFF. The DNA of the CDR3 is TGTGCCAGCCTAAACTCCTACAATGAGCAGTTCTTC.

The chain couples TRBV4-1 to TRBJ2-7; 7 bases line up with TRBD1. Germline CDR1 MGHRA, CDR2 YSYEKL. The CDR3 is made up of 13 amino acids. Unmatched junction bases numbered 4, after V lost 5 bases and J lost 3 bases. The CDR3 sequence: CASSTGQHYEQYF. Here the CDR3 DNA reads TGCGCCAGCAGCACGGGACAGCACTACGAGCAGTACTTC.

This clonotype counts as large. The rearrangement links TRBV7-2 to TRBJ2-4, with TRBD1 matching over 7 bases. CDR3 length equals 16 residues. J lost 0 bases, V lost 4 bases, and 6 bases had no gene match. Germline CDR1 and CDR2: SGHTA and FQGNSA. The CDR3 region is CASSSSGTVAKNIQYF. Here the CDR3 DNA reads TGTGCCAGCAGCTCTTCGGGGACAGTAGCCAAAAACATTCAGTACTTC.

About this clonotype: Sequence at one end of the junction differs from germline and may be a read error. In DNA, the CDR3 is TGTGTCAGCAGCTCGACTAGCGGGAGGGCCGAATCAAAAAATGAGCAGTTCTTC. It yields the protein CVSSSTSGRAESKNEQFF. The genes are TRBV7-9 and TRBJ2-1; the match to TRBD2 covers 14 bases. Germline lookup yields CDR1 SEHNR and CDR2 FQNEAQ (reference sequence). This CDR3 has 18 amino acids.

Regarding this clonotype: This clone may be a read error of a much larger clone one base away. The chain joins TRBV27 to TRBJ1-5; D is unresolved. This CDR3 spans 14 amino acids. Germline CDR1 and CDR2: MNHEY and SMNVEV (reference sequence). CDR3 protein: CVSSAASKGQPQHF. Written as DNA, the CDR3 is TGTGTCAGCAGTGCGGCCAGTAAAGGTCAGCCCCAGCATTTT.

There are many counts of this clonotype. The chain carries TRBV7-8 and TRBJ2-1; 8 bases are shared with TRBD2. The length of the CDR3 is 15 residues. The germline gives CDR1 SGHVS, CDR2 FQNEAQ. With V trimmed by 5 bases and J by 4 bases, 7 bases remained unmatched. Here the CDR3 reads CASSPRAGGYNEQFF. For the CDR3, the DNA is TGTGCCAGCAGCCCGCGGGCGGGAGGTTACAATGAGCAGTTCTTC.

This clonotype turned up a few times. The chain employs TRBV7-3 and TRBJ1-1; 10 nucleotides agree with TRBD1. Germline CDR1 SGHTA, CDR2 FQGTGA. V lost 5 bases and J lost 11; bases outside the gene matches: 14. There are 15 residues in the CDR3. The CDR3 reads CASSIQPGTGVAAFF. CDR3 in DNA: TGTGCCAGCAGCATTCAGCCCGGGACAGGGGTAGCGGCTTTCTTT. Based on the CDR3 plus reference TRBV7-3 and TRBJ1-1, the full variable domain is GAGVSQTPSNKVTEKGKYVELRCDPISGHTALYWYRQSLGQGPEFLIYFQGTGAADDSGLPNDRFFAVRPEGSVSTLKIQRTERGDSAVYLCASSIQPGTGVAAFFGQGTRLTVV.

This chain connects TRBV11-2 to TRBJ2-1; the D gene is possibly TRBD2 (5 bases). Germline V CDR1 and CDR2: SGHAT, FQNNGV. V gave up 3 bases and J gave up 8 bases, with 11 bases separating them. The CDR3 is made up of 13 amino acids. CDR3: CASSLYRADEQFF. As DNA, the CDR3 is TGTGCCAGCAGCTTGTATAGAGCGGATGAGCAGTTCTTC.

The table lists this clonotype with many counts. The chain couples TRBV6-2 or TRBV6-3 to TRBJ2-1; D remains unclear. Germline CDR1 is MNHEY and CDR2 is SVGEGT. Trimming cost V 0 bases and J 3 bases, with 12 bases left between them. CDR3 length equals 16 residues. The CDR3: CASSYSGRQSYNEQFF. The CDR3 nucleotides are TGTGCCAGCAGTTACTCAGGCAGGCAGAGCTACAATGAGCAGTTCTTC.

This clonotype was seen a few times. V gene TRBV6-5 combines with J gene TRBJ2-5; 10 bases align to TRBD2. CDR1 and CDR2 from the germline V gene are MNHEY and SVGAGI. The length of the CDR3 is 15 residues. V shed 7 bases, J shed 5 bases, and the junction held 10 bases outside the gene matches. CDR3 region: CASKPASGRWETQYF. CDR3 in DNA: TGTGCCAGCAAGCCGGCTAGCGGGAGATGGGAGACCCAGTACTTC.

In this sample, this clonotype turned up a few times. The chain has TRBV5-6 and TRBJ2-5; 8 bases fit TRBD1. Germline V CDR1 and CDR2: SGHDT, YYEEEE. The CDR3 loop spans 14 amino acids. Trimming took 4 bases from V and 5 from J; bases not matched to a gene: 7. CDR3 in amino acids: CASSAYRGWETQYF. The CDR3 region has the DNA TGTGCCAGCAGCGCGTACAGGGGGTGGGAGACCCAGTACTTC.

This clonotype was detected many times. This chain joins TRBV5-1 and TRBJ1-2; 10 nucleotides match TRBD1. Germline lookup yields CDR1 SGHRS and CDR2 YFSETQ. The CDR3 has 15 residues. V shed 0 bases and J 6 bases; nucleotides not matched to a gene: 5. The CDR3 is CASSLVGTGAHGYTF. The CDR3 nucleotides read TGCGCCAGCAGCTTGGTTGGGACAGGGGCCCATGGCTACACCTTC.

This clonotype has a handful of counts. An end of the junction does not agree with germline; a read error may underlie this. This chain joins TRBV4-1 and TRBJ1-1, with D unresolved. CDR3 length: 13 amino acids. CDR1 MGHRA and CDR2 YSYEKL come from the germline V gene. CDR3 region: CASSFERDTEAFF. CDR3 in DNA: TGTGCCAGCAGTTTTGAGCGGGACACTGAAGCTTTCTTT.

This chain uses TRBV7-9 with TRBJ1-2; no reliable D call. Germline CDR1 and CDR2: SEHNR and FQNEAQ (reference sequence). The V gene lost 5 bases and the J gene lost 8 bases, with 18 bases spanning the gap. The CDR3 has 14 amino acids. CDR3 DNA sequence: TGTGCCAGCAGCCGCGGAGGCTACCACCCAGGCTACACCTTC. Its protein product is CASSRGGYHPGYTF.

The gene calls are TRBV27 and TRBJ2-7, with D maybe TRBD2 (6 bases). The germline V and J ends were trimmed by 6 bases and 4 bases, with 10 bases remaining between them. The length of the CDR3 is 12 residues. Per germline, CDR1 MNHEY and CDR2 SMNVEV (reference sequence). CDR3 DNA sequence: TGTGCCAGCAGGCGGGGTGGTTACGAGCAGTACTTC. Translating gives CASRRGGYEQYF.

This clonotype was recorded at least ten times. The chain is built from TRBV14 and TRBJ2-2, with TRBD2 matching over 7 bases. V was pared by 3 bases and J by 5 bases, with 6 bases of the junction left unmatched. The CDR3 sequence is 15 residues long. CDR1 SGHDN and CDR2 FVKESK come from the germline V gene. The CDR3 here is CASSQGGYRTGELFF. As DNA, the CDR3 is TGTGCCAGCAGCCAGGGAGGGTATCGGACCGGGGAGCTGTTTTTT. The full variable domain, with the rest looked up from reference TRBV14 and TRBJ2-2, is EAGVTQFPSHSVIEKGQTVTLRCDPISGHDNLYWYRRVMGKEIKFLLHFVKESKQDESGMPNNRFLAERTGGTYSTLKVQPAELEDSGVYFCASSQGGYRTGELFFGEGSRLTVL.

The J gene is TRBJ2-7, the V gene TRBV19, with D possibly being TRBD1 or TRBD2 (6 bases each). The CDR3 runs to 15 residues. Trimming removed 4 bases from V and 1 base from J, with 14 bases in between. Looked up from germline, CDR1 is LNHDA and CDR2 is SQIVND (reference sequence). The DNA of the CDR3 is TGTGCCAGTAGTACTCTCCCGGGGGCGTCCTACGAGCAGTACTTC. It is translated as CASSTLPGASYEQYF.

This clonotype was counted many times. The chain uses TRBV7-3 and TRBJ2-3; TRBD2 aligns across 7 bases. Looked up from germline, CDR1 is SGHTA and CDR2 is FQGTGA. Trimming at V came to 6 bases and at J to 0 bases, leaving 3 bases not matched to a gene. The CDR3 sequence is 14 residues long. CDR3 residues: CASRAGVSTDTQYF. CDR3 nucleotides: TGTGCCAGCAGGGCGGGGGTTAGCACAGATACGCAGTATTTT.